The 27 T cell receptor beta chains in this list originate from one sample, sequenced in a study of blood T cell repertoires in COVID-19. The table came from immunoSEQ multiplex PCR; TCRdb's copy has only in-frame clones and leaves some out. The top ten hold 3% to 4.5% of the sample, which has under 400,000 clones, around nine tenths seen once. The material sequenced was peripheral blood. Receptors originate from a woman between 55 and 75 years old with COVID-19, enrolled during active disease.

This clone was recorded only once. The chain is built from TRBV3-1 (or the pseudogene TRBV3-2) and TRBJ2-1, with 16 bases fitting TRBD2. The ends lost 0 bases at V and 8 bases at J; junction bases unmatched: 7. Germline CDR1 and CDR2: LGHDT and YNNKEL (reference sequence). The CDR3 is 18 amino acids. CDR3 nucleotide sequence: TGTGCCAGCAGCCAAGAGGGACTAGCGGGGGGGGTCGTCTATGAGCAGTTCTTC. This translates into CASSQEGLAGGVVYEQFF.

The J gene is TRBJ2-3, the V gene TRBV5-1; 9 bases map to TRBD2. The CDR3 length is 15 residues. Per germline, CDR1 SGHRS and CDR2 YFSETQ. Trimming at V came to 4 bases and at J to 1 base, leaving 4 bases not matched to a gene. CDR3: CASSPVAGGTDTQYF. The CDR3 DNA follows: TGCGCCAGCAGCCCCGTAGCGGGGGGCACAGATACGCAGTATTTT.

The genes are TRBV6-6 and TRBJ2-3, with D perhaps TRBD1 (5 bases). Per germline, CDR1 MNHNY and CDR2 SVGAGI (reference sequence). V was shortened by 2 bases and J by 10 bases, with 7 bases between the two germline ends. This CDR3 is 11 amino acids long. The CDR3 loop is CASSYQGAQYF. The CDR3 nucleotides read TGTGCCAGCAGTTACCAAGGGGCGCAGTATTTT.

The V call is TRBV10-3, the J call TRBJ2-1, with D possibly TRBD1 on 5 matching bases. V shed 2 bases and J shed 5 bases, with 16 bases lying between them. This CDR3 is built from 16 residues. CDR1 ENHRY and CDR2 SYGVKD come from the germline V gene. CDR3 sequence reads: CAISEAANQGHNEQFF. The CDR3 DNA follows: TGTGCCATCAGTGAGGCTGCAAATCAGGGTCACAATGAGCAGTTCTTC.

The V call is TRBV15, the J call TRBJ2-7; the D is unclear. With 0 bases removed from V and 5 bases from J, the gap between germline ends came to 11 bases. This CDR3 contains 14 residues. The germline V gene has CDR1 LNHNV and CDR2 YYDKDF (reference sequence). The CDR3 bases are TGTGCCACCAGCAGAGAATCCGATCAGGACGAGCAGTACTTC. Amino acid sequence: CATSRESDQDEQYF.

This clone was detected only once. The chain carries TRBV6-6 and TRBJ2-5; tentatively, D is TRBD2 (5 bases). The ends were cut back, 5 bases at V and 1 base at J, with 8 bases in the middle. This CDR3 contains 13 residues. CDR1 MNHNY and CDR2 SVGAGI come from the germline V gene (reference sequence). The CDR3 loop is CASSTRGQETQYF. The CDR3 nucleotides read TGTGCCAGCAGTACTCGGGGCCAAGAGACCCAGTACTTC.

This clone was seen only once. V gene TRBV7-2 combines with J gene TRBJ2-1; 15 bases map to TRBD2. Germline V CDR1 and CDR2: SGHTA, FQGNSA. The CDR3 covers 18 residues. The V segment lost 2 bases and the J segment 9 bases; nucleotides outside the gene matches: 11. The CDR3: CASSLTGTSGGNTAEQFF. The CDR3 nucleotides read TGTGCCAGCAGCTTAACTGGGACTAGCGGGGGGAATACCGCTGAGCAGTTCTTC.

The rearrangement joins TRBV6-1 to TRBJ1-5; D is ambiguous. The V end lost 2 bases, the J end lost 5 bases, and 7 bases lay between the germline ends. The germline V gene has CDR1 MNHNS and CDR2 SASEGT. CDR3 length: 13 residues. CDR3 nucleotides: TGTGCCAGCAGTGAAAGACTAGATCAGCCCCAGCATTTT. Encoded protein: CASSERLDQPQHF.

The chain joins TRBV11-2 to TRBJ2-3, with D uncertain. The CDR3 spans 15 residues. V lost 7 bases and J lost 1, with 15 bases in between. Germline CDR1 is SGHAT and CDR2 is FQNNGV. The CDR3 sequence: CASTPEEPGTDTQYF. The CDR3 bases are TGTGCCAGCACCCCCGAGGAACCAGGCACAGATACGCAGTATTTT.

The chain carries TRBV5-1 and TRBJ1-3; D is ambiguous. The CDR3 consists of 17 residues. Trimming removed 0 bases at V and 4 bases at J, with 17 bases between. Looked up from germline, CDR1 is SGHRS and CDR2 is YFSETQ. The CDR3 region has the DNA TGCGCCAGCAGCTTGGGGGAGCGCGGTCGTCACGGAAACACCATATATTTT. Amino acids: CASSLGERGRHGNTIYF. Together with reference TRBV5-1 and TRBJ1-3, the CDR3 gives the full variable domain: KAGVTQTPRYLIKTRGQQVTLSCSPISGHRSVSWYQQTPGQGLQFLFEYFSETQRNKGNFPGRFSGRQFSNSRSEMNVSTLELGDSALYLCASSLGERGRHGNTIYFGEGSWLTVV.

This clone showed up just a few times. The chain links TRBV5-6 to TRBJ1-1; D is possibly TRBD1 (5 bases). V lost 1 base to trimming and J lost 9 bases, with 10 bases between them. CDR1 and CDR2 from the germline V gene are SGHDT and YYEEEE. The CDR3 totals 12 residues. Here the CDR3 reads CASSLIAGQAFF. CDR3 nucleotide sequence: TGTGCCAGCAGCTTGATAGCAGGGCAAGCTTTCTTT.

The chain joins TRBV15 to TRBJ1-6; D remains ambiguous. This CDR3 contains 15 residues. Germline lookup yields CDR1 LNHNV and CDR2 YYDKDF (reference sequence). The V end lost 0 bases, the J end lost 5 bases, and 8 bases lay between the germline ends. The CDR3 coding sequence is TGTGCCACCAGCAGAGATCGACTCAATAATTCACCCCTCCACTTT. Translating it yields CATSRDRLNNSPLHF.

The chain is built from TRBV19 and TRBJ1-4, with a weak D call TRBD1 (5 bases). The germline V gene has CDR1 LNHDA and CDR2 SQIVND (reference sequence). V lost 10 bases and J 8 bases, leaving 17 bases between the germline ends. The CDR3 consists of 13 residues. Here the CDR3 reads CATNRDGGEKLFF. In DNA form, the CDR3 reads TGTGCCACAAACCGGGACGGGGGGGAAAAACTGTTTTTT.

The chain couples TRBV18 to TRBJ1-1, with D possibly matching TRBD1 (5 bases). CDR1 is KGHSH and CDR2 is LQKENI in the germline V gene. The CDR3 contains 14 residues. V dropped 7 bases and J dropped 1 base, with 13 bases sitting between them. The CDR3 region has the DNA TGTGCCAGCTTTGAGGGACTCTCGAACACTGAAGCTTTCTTT. Residues: CASFEGLSNTEAFF.

This clone was seen just once. This chain joins TRBV4-2 and TRBJ1-1; D is possibly TRBD1 (5 bases). Trimming shortened V by 0 bases and J by 5 bases, and 13 bases separated the two germline ends. CDR3 size: 15 residues. Per the germline V gene, CDR1 is LGHNA and CDR2 is YNFKEQ. The CDR3 protein is CASSQEGQGWTEAFF. The CDR3 coding sequence is TGTGCCAGCAGCCAAGAGGGCCAGGGTTGGACTGAAGCTTTCTTT.

This clone was detected only a few times. This sequence joins TRBV6-2 or TRBV6-3 and TRBJ2-6; no clear D. V was cut by 2 bases and J by 0 bases, with 8 bases left in between. The germline V gene has CDR1 MNHEY and CDR2 SVGEGT. CDR3 length equals 16 residues. CDR3 in amino acids: CASSYHSGSGANVLTF. The CDR3 DNA follows: TGTGCCAGCAGTTACCATTCGGGCTCTGGGGCCAACGTCCTGACTTTC.

DNA for the CDR3: TGTGCCACCCGGAGCTTCTCCAATCAGCCCCAGCATTTT. Amino acid sequence: CATRSFSNQPQHF. The rearrangement uses TRBV27 and TRBJ1-5; the D is unclear. Germline V gives CDR1 MNHEY, CDR2 SMNVEV (reference sequence). V was pared by 10 bases and J by 3 bases, with 13 bases between. This CDR3 spans 13 amino acids.

This chain uses TRBV7-2 with TRBJ1-2; D is possibly TRBD1 (5 bases). CDR3 length: 13 residues. CDR1 and CDR2 (germline): SGHTA, FQGNSA. Trimming shortened V by 7 bases and J by 2 bases, and 11 bases separated the two germline ends. The CDR3 DNA sequence: TGTGCCAGCACCCTTGGGGCAAACTATGGCTACACCTTC. Translating gives CASTLGANYGYTF.

There are a few counts of this clone. This chain connects TRBV6-1 to TRBJ1-2; no firm D call. The CDR3 extends over 12 amino acids. CDR1 is MNHNS and CDR2 is SASEGT in the germline V gene. V lost 3 bases and J lost 4, with 6 bases in between. As DNA, the CDR3 is TGTGCCAGCAGTGACCCTAGCTATGGCTACACCTTC. Its protein is CASSDPSYGYTF.

V is TRBV19 and J is TRBJ1-2; 7 bases match TRBD1. This CDR3 region has 17 residues. J gave up 6 bases and V 3 bases, and 16 bases lay outside the gene matches. Per the germline V gene, CDR1 is LNHDA and CDR2 is SQIVND (reference sequence). DNA of the CDR3: TGTGCCAGTAGTATTCAGTTTGCGGGACAGCTCGTAAATGGCTACACCTTC. It specifies CASSIQFAGQLVNGYTF.

The genes are TRBV9 and TRBJ1-6, with D perhaps matching TRBD1 (6 bases). Germline CDR1 SGDLS, CDR2 YYNGEE. The CDR3 is 16 residues long. Between the trimmed V and J ends, which lost 7 bases and 0 bases, there was a span of 14 bases. The DNA of the CDR3 is TGTGCCAGCGGACCGGACAGCAGCTCCTATAATTCACCCCTCCACTTT. This gives the protein CASGPDSSSYNSPLHF.

The V call is TRBV11-2, the J call TRBJ1-3; the D gene is possibly TRBD1 (5 bases). Looked up from germline, CDR1 is SGHAT and CDR2 is FQNNGV. This CDR3 spans 15 amino acids. Deletions cut 1 base from V and 4 bases from J, with 11 bases between. The chain's CDR3 is CASSLAGKAGNTIYF. As DNA, the CDR3 is TGTGCCAGCAGCTTAGCAGGGAAGGCGGGAAACACCATATATTTT.

This clone was observed once. The gene calls are TRBV27 and TRBJ1-6; D call uncertain. There are 15 residues in the CDR3. Trimming took 2 bases from V and 6 from J, leaving 11 bases between them. The germline V gene has CDR1 MNHEY and CDR2 SMNVEV (reference sequence). The CDR3 DNA reads TGTGCCAGCAGTTTAATCGGGGTCGGTAATTCACCCCTCCACTTT. Its protein is CASSLIGVGNSPLHF.

The chain links TRBV21-1 to TRBJ1-2; the DNA was not compared with TRBD1, the D call given in the table. TRBV21-1 is a pseudogene. The CDR3 loop spans 16 amino acids. The CDR3, as DNA: TGTGCCAGCAGCAAAGCGCTTGGACATGCTAACTATGGCTACACCTTC. It translates to CASSKALGHANYGYTF.

This chain uses TRBV28 with TRBJ1-2; D call uncertain. Germline values: CDR1 MDHEN, CDR2 SYDVKM. This CDR3 spans 14 amino acids. The V end lost 3 bases, the J end lost 4 bases, and 12 bases lay between the germline ends. The CDR3: CASSFAGTAYGYTF. The CDR3 bases are TGTGCCAGCAGTTTTGCAGGAACGGCCTATGGCTACACCTTC.

V usage is TRBV25-1 and J usage is TRBJ1-1; D gene unclear. V was cut by 4 bases and J by 4 bases, with 13 bases left in between. This CDR3 comprises 14 residues. CDR1 and CDR2 from the germline V gene are MGHDK and SYGVNS. The DNA for the CDR3 is TGTGCCAGCAGTGTGACATCGGTGGGCACTGAAGCTTTCTTT. It encodes CASSVTSVGTEAFF.

The rearrangement joins TRBV6-5 to TRBJ1-2; D is possibly TRBD1 (5 bases). V dropped 6 bases and J dropped 4 bases, with 12 bases sitting between them. Germline CDR1 and CDR2: MNHEY and SVGAGI. This CDR3 is built from 13 residues. The CDR3 DNA reads TGTGCCAGCAGCCAGGGTTTCGGCTATGGCTACACCTTC. It encodes CASSQGFGYGYTF.